This TCR beta chain was sequenced during a study of blood T cells in healthy people across ages. From germline, CDR1 is SGHTA and CDR2 FQGNSA. The CDR3 spans 12 residues. Trimming left V 4 bases short and J 4 bases short, with 5 bases between. Next came a second PCR, run for about 7 to 12 cycles, which used a sample-barcoded 5' primer along with a J-beta primer mix. TCRdb reprocessed the 5' RACE reads with MiXCR, giving one entry per CDR3 protein. The data hold about 670,000 distinct CDR3 sequences, with approximately 52% observed a single time. The sequencing input was blood. This sequence originates from a woman of 80 years or more in good health. The rearrangement uses TRBV7-2 and TRBJ2-1; the D is unclear. CDR3 bases: TGTGCCAGCAGCTCCTTTTACAATGAGCAGTTCTTC. Protein product: CASSSFYNEQFF.